The 14 T cell receptor beta chains given below trace back to one sample, sequenced in a study of regulatory T cells in long-lasting Graves disease. Regarding time point: persistent/refractory GD, antithyroid drugs over 5 years with positive TRAb. PBMC RNA served as the TCR library source. Library construction for TCR beta used iRepertoire HTBI primers and Arm-PCR of CDR3 regions. A single record per CDR3 protein comes from TCRdb applying MiXCR to the multiplex PCR reads. The sample includes approximately 400,000 distinct CDR3 sequences, around 23% of them seen just once. Source: peripheral blood mononuclear cells (PBMCs), taken when the disease was refractory, from a patient treated with antithyroid drugs. These receptors all come from a woman aged 35 to 49 with Graves disease.

This clonotype was detected a few times. This CDR3 reads CSVAPGQGEQFF. In DNA form, the CDR3 reads TGCAGCGTTGCCCCGGGACAGGGAGAGCAGTTCTTC. The rearrangement joins TRBV29-1 to TRBJ2-1, with 9 positions matching TRBD1. Looked up from germline, CDR1 is SQVTM and CDR2 is ANQGSEA. The CDR3 is made up of 12 amino acids. J gave up 10 bases and V 4 bases, and 5 bases lay outside the gene matches.

The J gene is TRBJ1-3, the V gene TRBV6-1; D may be TRBD1 (5 bases). Germline-derived CDR1 and CDR2 are MNHNS and SASEGT. CDR3 length: 18 residues. V shed 5 bases and J shed 0 bases, with 20 bases lying between them. The CDR3 DNA sequence: TGTGCCAGCAGTTACAAGCCGGGGCAGGCGAGCTCTGGAAACACCATATATTTT. This encodes CASSYKPGQASSGNTIYF.

This clonotype was counted ten times or more. The V gene is TRBV6-1, the J gene TRBJ2-2; D perhaps matches TRBD2 (6 bases). The germline CDR1 and CDR2 sequences are MNHNS and SASEGT. CDR3 length: 14 amino acids. Trimming removed 7 bases from V and 4 bases from J, with 13 bases in between. CDR3 sequence: CASKWGLTTGELFF. The CDR3 DNA follows: TGTGCCAGCAAGTGGGGACTCACCACCGGGGAGCTGTTTTTT.

The chain couples TRBV6-1 to TRBJ2-1; D possibly corresponds to TRBD1 (6 bases). The CDR3 is 14 amino acids. Germline lookup yields CDR1 MNHNS and CDR2 SASEGT. V was pared by 3 bases and J by 3 bases, with 9 bases between. In DNA, the CDR3 is TGTGCCAGCAGTGACGGACAGAGCTACAATGAGCAGTTCTTC. Protein sequence: CASSDGQSYNEQFF.

J is TRBJ2-2 and V is TRBV9, with D perhaps TRBD2 (5 bases). There are 15 residues in the CDR3. V lost 4 bases and J lost 6, with 16 bases in between. Per germline, CDR1 SGDLS and CDR2 YYNGEE. CDR3 nucleotide sequence: TGTGCCAGCAGCCCCGCGCGGGTCTTGTCCGGGGAGCTGTTTTTT. This gives the protein CASSPARVLSGELFF.

The chain employs TRBV9 and TRBJ1-1; possibly TRBD1 for D (5 bases). CDR1 SGDLS and CDR2 YYNGEE come from the germline V gene. The ends were cut back, 7 bases at V and 3 bases at J, with 19 bases in the middle. The CDR3 contains 15 residues. Here the CDR3 reads CASSYSGGKDTEAFF. The CDR3 region has the DNA TGTGCCAGCTCGTATTCGGGGGGGAAGGACACTGAAGCTTTCTTT.

This clonotype has a count of ten or more. This chain joins TRBV12-3 or TRBV12-4 and TRBJ2-5; the D is unclear. The V end was cut by 8 bases, the J end by 7 bases, with 11 bases between. The length of the CDR3 is 11 residues. The CDR3 sequence is CASGFLRTQYF. Written as DNA, the CDR3 is TGTGCCAGCGGCTTTTTGAGGACCCAGTACTTC.

This clonotype was detected only a few times. The chain has TRBV6-1 and TRBJ2-7; TRBD2 aligns across 11 bases. The V segment lost 6 bases and the J segment 6 bases; nucleotides outside the gene matches: 10. CDR1 and CDR2 (germline): MNHNS, SASEGT. CDR3 size: 15 residues. The CDR3 nucleotides read TGTGCCAGCAGCCGGTCCGGGACTAGCGGTCTCGAGCAGTACTTC. Protein product: CASSRSGTSGLEQYF.

This sequence joins TRBV30 and TRBJ2-2; TRBD2 matches at 7 bases. CDR3 length: 15 residues. The V gene's germline CDR1 is GTSNPN and CDR2 SVGIG (reference sequence). J gave up 5 bases and V 4 bases, and 10 bases lay outside the gene matches. CDR3 sequence: CAWKMVAGVTGELFF. CDR3 DNA sequence: TGTGCCTGGAAAATGGTTGCGGGAGTGACCGGGGAGCTGTTTTTT.

The chain uses TRBV6-1 and TRBJ2-6; TRBD1 aligns across 8 bases. Germline loops: CDR1 MNHNS, CDR2 SASEGT. The ends lost 6 bases at V and 0 bases at J; junction bases unmatched: 4. The CDR3 loop spans 16 amino acids. As DNA, the CDR3 is TGTGCCAGCAGACAAACAGGGGGCTCTGGGGCCAACGTCCTGACTTTC. Its translation is CASRQTGGSGANVLTF.

This clonotype was picked up many times. The chain joins TRBV29-1 to TRBJ2-7; the D is unclear. This CDR3 has 13 amino acids. V was clipped by 3 bases and J by 7 bases, with 16 bases between them. The germline gives CDR1 SQVTM, CDR2 ANQGSEA. The CDR3, as DNA: TGCAGCGTTGATATTAGCCCCAGTGGAGAGCAGTACTTC. Its translation is CSVDISPSGEQYF.

This clonotype showed up many times. The genes are TRBV6-6 and TRBJ1-2; D call uncertain. CDR1 is MNHNY, CDR2 SVGAGI, per germline (reference sequence). CDR3 length: 15 residues. With 0 bases removed from V and 6 bases from J, the gap between germline ends came to 14 bases. CDR3 sequence reads: CASSYSIAQWDGYTF. CDR3 nucleotide sequence: TGTGCCAGCAGTTACTCGATAGCTCAGTGGGATGGCTACACCTTC.

This clonotype came up many times. This sequence joins TRBV2 and TRBJ2-7, with TRBD2 identical over 8 bases. CDR3 length equals 15 residues. V lost 8 bases and J lost 0; bases outside the gene matches: 9. Germline V CDR1 and CDR2: SNHLY, FYNNEI. The CDR3 nucleotides read TGTGCCAGCGCCGGGGGGGGGATCCGCTCCTACGAGCAGTACTTC. Protein: CASAGGGIRSYEQYF.

V gene TRBV4-2 combines with J gene TRBJ2-7, with 7 bases fitting TRBD1. CDR1 and CDR2 (germline): LGHNA, YNFKEQ. The CDR3 sequence is 13 residues long. J gave up 6 bases and V 5 bases, and 7 bases lay outside the gene matches. CDR3 sequence reads: CASSYKTGFEQYF. The DNA for the CDR3 is TGTGCCAGCAGCTACAAGACAGGGTTCGAGCAGTACTTC.